The 10 T cell receptor beta chains below all came from one sample that was sequenced in a study of blood T cell repertoires in COVID-19 (dated by TCRdb to the early 2020s). Library generation was performed with the immunoSEQ multiplex PCR assay. The source is immuneACCESS, and TCRdb retained only in-frame sequences with V and J called. Part of the clones is not carried over; for the studies checked, unresolved V genes explain less than half of this, and the remainder is unexplained. For this sample there are more than 300,000 clones; around 91% appear just once. The top ten clonotypes cover roughly 3% of the sample. Source material: peripheral blood. The source is a woman under 30 who had recovered from COVID-19.

The chain is built from TRBV29-1 and TRBJ1-1; D is uncertain. The V gene's germline CDR1 is SQVTM and CDR2 ANQGSEA. The CDR3 is 12 residues long. In nucleotides, the CDR3 is TGCACAACCCTGGAGGGGAACACTGAAGCTTTCTTT. It yields the protein CTTLEGNTEAFF.

The gene calls are TRBV3-1 (or the pseudogene TRBV3-2) and TRBJ1-2, with 9 bases fitting TRBD1. Germline V gene data show CDR1 as LGHDT and CDR2 as YNNKEL (reference sequence). The CDR3 is made up of 14 amino acids. Trimming removed 0 bases from V and 6 bases from J; junction bases left unmatched: 2. The DNA of the CDR3 is TGTGCCAGCAGCCAAGAGGACAGGGGTGATGGCTACACCTTC. Protein: CASSQEDRGDGYTF.

The rearrangement links TRBV9 to TRBJ2-3; no clear D. The CDR3 is 16 amino acids. Germline loops: CDR1 SGDLS, CDR2 YYNGEE. V lost 0 bases and J 1 base, leaving 12 bases between the germline ends. CDR3 protein: CASSVAPGSGTDTQYF. CDR3 nucleotides: TGTGCCAGCAGCGTAGCCCCTGGCTCCGGCACAGATACGCAGTATTTT.

The rearrangement uses TRBV10-3 and TRBJ2-3, with 11 bases fitting TRBD2. This CDR3 is 21 amino acids long. V shed 0 bases, J shed 2 bases, and the junction held 16 bases outside the gene matches. CDR1 and CDR2 from the germline V gene are ENHRY and SYGVKD. The CDR3 here is CAISESGPSGRYLRATDTQYF. The CDR3 coding sequence is TGTGCCATCAGTGAGTCGGGGCCTAGCGGGAGGTACCTACGAGCCACAGATACGCAGTATTTT.

The rearrangement links TRBV15 to TRBJ2-5, with TRBD1 matching 9 bases. With 2 bases clipped from V and 13 bases from J, the junction kept 5 bases outside the gene matches. CDR1 is LNHNV and CDR2 is YYDKDF in the germline V gene (reference sequence). The CDR3 contains 12 residues. In nucleotides, the CDR3 is TGTGCCACCAGCAGACCAGGACAGGGGCTGTACTTC. Encoded protein: CATSRPGQGLYF. Filled out from reference TRBV15 and TRBJ2-5, the complete variable domain reads DAMVIQNPRYQVTQFGKPVTLSCSQTLNHNVMYWYQQKSSQAPKLLFHYYDKDFNNEADTPDNFQSRRPNTSFCFLDIRSPGLGDTAMYLCATSRPGQGLYFGPGTRLLVL.

This clone came up once. Other DNA variants within this sample encode the same CDR3. V gene TRBV30 combines with J gene TRBJ1-5; TRBD1 agrees at 10 bases. The CDR3 is 14 amino acids. After removal of 1 base from V and 7 bases from J, the junction contained 4 bases not matched to a gene. Looked up from germline, CDR1 is GTSNPN and CDR2 is SVGIG (reference sequence). CDR3 region: CAWSGGQGGQPQHF. In DNA, the CDR3 is TGTGCCTGGAGTGGAGGACAGGGGGGACAGCCCCAGCATTTT.

The chain joins TRBV19 to TRBJ1-1; TRBD1 matches 7 bases. With V trimmed by 9 bases and J by 4 bases, 17 bases remained unmatched. Per germline, CDR1 LNHDA and CDR2 SQIVND (reference sequence). CDR3 length equals 16 residues. CDR3 sequence: CASLSPPQGFSTEAFF. In DNA form, the CDR3 reads TGTGCCAGCCTCTCGCCCCCACAGGGGTTTAGCACTGAAGCTTTCTTT.

The gene calls are TRBV11-2 and TRBJ2-2; 14 nucleotides match TRBD2. Germline trimming cut 3 bases from V and 6 bases from J; bases unmatched to any gene: 3. Germline assignment: CDR1 SGHAT and CDR2 FQNNGV. CDR3 size: 16 residues. This chain's CDR3 is CASSLGLAGEAGELFF. CDR3 DNA sequence: TGTGCCAGCAGCTTGGGACTAGCGGGAGAGGCCGGGGAGCTGTTTTTT.

V and J are TRBV10-2 and TRBJ1-5; no firm D call. Per germline, CDR1 WSHSY and CDR2 SAAADI. With 2 bases removed from V and 5 bases from J, the gap between germline ends came to 10 bases. The CDR3 contains 14 residues. CDR3 sequence (DNA): TGCGCCAGCAGTGAGGGAACAGTCTATCAGCCCCAGCATTTT. It specifies CASSEGTVYQPQHF.

This clone showed up just once. The genes are TRBV30 and TRBJ2-1; 13 positions match TRBD2. CDR1 and CDR2 (germline): GTSNPN, SVGIG (reference sequence). V shed 5 bases, J shed 5 bases, and the junction held 6 bases outside the gene matches. The CDR3 has 15 amino acids. CDR3 residues: CAWQSGTSGNNEQFF. For the CDR3, the DNA is TGTGCCTGGCAAAGCGGGACTAGCGGGAACAATGAGCAGTTCTTC.